This entry concerns a single TCR beta chain. Ten or more counts support this clonotype. Its antigen remains unidentified. At one of its ends the junction is not consistent with the germline gene, which may arise from a read error. The data were obtained in a study of molecular identifiers for immune sequencing clone quantification (dated by TCRdb to between 2018 and 2020). Some background on the complete study: For a replicate experiment, RNA from roughly 21,000 or 96,000 naive CD8 T cells was divided into five aliquots, and four of the five aliquots were sequenced. The study was a methods study using CD8 T cells to benchmark molecular-identifier clustering-based TCR repertoire sequencing (MIDCIRS) and TCR RNA copy counting.

CDR3 length: 12 amino acids, cysteine to phenylalanine. Solely the CDR3 DNA is kept, with 36 bases framed from the first base. Naive CD8 T cell libraries were made from approximately 22,000 to 940,000 sorted cells using 10%, 30% or 50% of purified RNA. Naive CD8 T cells were FACS-sorted as CD8+CD4-CCR7+CD45RA+ on a BD FACSAria II into RLT Plus buffer. Detection sensitivity was tested by spiking Jurkat RNA equal to ten or so TCR copies' worth into samples containing 20,000-1,000,000 naive CD8 T cells. Enrichment of CD8 T cells was performed with RosetteSep CD8+ T Cell Enrichment Cocktail and Ficoll-Paque, after which ACK red cell lysis was carried out. Overall study outcomes, separate from this receptor: Highly expanded clone sizes could be underestimated if identical TCR molecules share a barcode. Spiked-in Jurkat TCR RNA equivalent to a single cell was reported to be detectable even among approximately 1 million naive CD8 T cells. When barcode sub-clustering was left out, chimeric consensus sequences inflated TCR diversity, with chimeras reaching as high as 47%. Modeling gave 3 to 3.5 recovered TCR RNA copies per cell versus about 10 by digital PCR, implying approximately 30% capture efficiency. The naive libraries included spiked-in Jurkat TCR RNA (roughly nine copies' worth), and this Jurkat TCR RNA is not part of the donor repertoire. In CMV-specific effector cells, clones with more than 20 RNA copies contained over 99% of molecules, whereas in naive cells such clones contained under 1% of molecules.

Library construction relied on PCR. Data came from an Illumina HiSeq 4000. Bulk TCR libraries were prepared as previously described, using TCR primers listed in Table S5. Purification of total RNA was performed with the Qiagen AllPrep DNA/RNA kit. Before analysis, reads from multiple sequencing runs of the same library were pooled. Per the original workflow: Reads were retained only if an exact TCR constant sequence was present, and the retained reads were trimmed to 150 nt and grouped according to their 12-nt molecular barcodes. Reads in each barcode group were sub-clustered using a 15% Levenshtein threshold, and a quality-weighted consensus sequence was built for each RNA molecule. Non-functional sequences were removed, as were lower-count sequences one edit away from another. Based on fitting two negative binomial distributions, any barcode sub-cluster with under 20% of the maximum read count was discarded. Using fastp trimming at Q25 and MiXCR clonotype assembly, TCRdb reanalyzed the public sequencing data and kept in-frame beta chains. Every entry covers one CDR3 protein and lists the most common genes and DNA from its rows. These V and J calls rely on TCRdb rather than the paper's analysis. Within this sample are about 640,000 distinct CDR3 sequences, with just under 20% of them counted one time only. Of the sample, 0.85% falls within the top ten clones.

The sequenced material came from naive CD8+ T cells from blood, with Jurkat cell RNA spiked in. The intended sense of this specimen's cell subset or site label: FACS-sorted CD8+CD4-CCR7+CD45RA+ naive T cells. The TCR originated in a human donor in good health. Some libraries in this study had Jurkat cell RNA spiked in. Recombination linked TRBV12-3 or TRBV12-4 to TRBJ2-3; the D gene cannot be named for sure. The sequence in DNA is TGTGCCAGCAGTTTAGGATGGATTGGCGAGATGTTT. The resulting protein is CASSLGWIGEMF.